This T cell receptor beta chain was sequenced for a study of blood T cell repertoires in COVID-19. In the study overall: The analysed material was cDNA or gDNA that came from T cells, B-cell-depleted T cells, or PBMCs.

Profiling relied on immunoSEQ multiplex PCR, and the TCRdb table lists in-frame clones only, not all of them. The table has a few hundred thousand clones, more than 75% seen once. The V end was cut by 0 bases, the J end by 6 bases, with 13 bases between. This CDR3 spans 15 amino acids. Germline V gene lookup returns CDR1 SGDLS and CDR2 YYNGEE. This receptor was identified in a woman aged 18-35 years who had recovered from COVID-19. The chain recombines TRBV9 with TRBJ1-5; D may be TRBD1 (6 bases). Sequenced: PBMCs or T cells enriched from blood (not recorded which). The CDR3 region has the DNA TGTGCCAGCAGCGTAGCCGGGGGGCGAGGTCAGCCCCAGCATTTT. This sequence encodes CASSVAGGRGQPQHF.